This is a list of T cell receptor beta chains from one sample in a study of beta chain features in type 1 diabetes. TCRdb keeps only in-frame clones here, not all; method: immunoSEQ multiplex PCR. The table shows 250,000 or so clones, with around 68% occurring only once. Sequencing was carried out using naive CD4+ T cells from blood. The receptors were gathered from a young man in good health. Each CDR3 is given with its conserved first and last residue. Fields, in order: J gene, D gene, V gene, clone size, CDR3 DNA, CDR3 protein. D genes are given only for firm matches. For some rows the clone size is stated as once, few or many, or as a class when expanded; others skip it.

TRBJ1-1 | - | TRBV30 | - | TGTGCCTGGATTCGGACGGGGTCGACTGAAGCTTTCTTT | CAWIRTGSTEAFF
TRBJ2-5 | - | TRBV29-1 | - | TGCAGCGTTGAAGATGGGGGCGCCGGGGCCCAGTACTTC | CSVEDGGAGAQYF
TRBJ2-1 | TRBD2 | TRBV15 | - | TGTGCCACCAGCCCCCGGCCGAGAACCAGCGGGGACTACAATGAGCAGTTCTTC | CATSPRPRTSGDYNEQFF
TRBJ2-2 | - | TRBV28 | once | TGTGCCAGCAGTTTAATGGGGGGCCCCGGGGAGCTGTTTTTT | CASSLMGGPGELFF
TRBJ2-5 | TRBD1 | TRBV29-1 | few | TGCAGCGTCCAGGGGGCAGAGGAGACCCAGTACTTC | CSVQGAEETQYF
TRBJ1-5 | - | TRBV7-9 | once | TGTGCCAGCAGCAACAGCAGGGATGGTCAGCCCCAGCATTTT | CASSNSRDGQPQHF
TRBJ2-7 | - | TRBV10-3 | - | TGTGCCATCAGTGACCGGGACACCTTACTGTACTTC | CAISDRDTLLYF
TRBJ2-5 | - | TRBV5-6 | once | TGTGCCAGCAGCTTGGACGCGACCCAGTACTTC | CASSLDATQYF
TRBJ1-5 | - | TRBV30 | - | TGTGCCTGGAGTGTGGAAGATCAGCCCCAGCATTTT | CAWSVEDQPQHF
TRBJ2-5 | - | TRBV30 | - | TGTGCCTGGAGCGGAGGCAGGGGAGGTCAAGAGACCCAGTACTTC | CAWSGGRGGQETQYF
TRBJ2-7 | - | TRBV7-2 | once | TGTGCCAGCAGCTTACGGGACGGACCTGCCTACGAGCAGTACTTC | CASSLRDGPAYEQYF
TRBJ2-5 | - | TRBV29-1 | - | TGCAGCCTCCGATCGGGTCAAGAGACCCAGTACTTC | CSLRSGQETQYF
TRBJ1-3 | - | TRBV14 | - | TGTGCCAGCAGCCAAGCGCACGGCTTCTCTGGAAACACCATATATTTT | CASSQAHGFSGNTIYF
TRBJ2-7 | TRBD2 | TRBV14 | few | TGTGCCAGCAGCCAAGTTAGCGGGAGAGAACAGTACTTC | CASSQVSGREQYF
TRBJ2-5 | - | TRBV20-1 | - | TGCAGTGCTAGTTCCGGGACCCAGTACTTC | CSASSGTQYF
TRBJ2-5 | - | TRBV7-2 | - | TGTGCCAGCAGCCGAGGACAGGGAGGGGAGACCCAGTACTTC | CASSRGQGGETQYF
TRBJ2-7 | - | TRBV21-1 | - | TGTGCCAGCAGCAAAGGAGGAGACGAGCAGTACTTC | CASSKGGDEQYF
TRBJ2-2 | TRBD1 | TRBV19 | - | TGTGCCAGCAGGGGGTCGAGGGAGCTGTTTTTT | CASRGSRELFF
TRBJ2-3 | - | TRBV7-2 | - | TGTGCCACATCTATCAGGGCAGATACGCAGTATTTT | CATSIRADTQYF
TRBJ2-1 | - | TRBV30 | - | TGTGCCCCATCACGCTCGGGGGTGTTCAATGAGCAGTTCTTC | CAPSRSGVFNEQFF
TRBJ2-5 | - | TRBV7-2 | - | TGTGCCAGCAGCCCCCTCGGGCGAGAGACCCAGTACTTC | CASSPLGRETQYF
TRBJ2-1 | - | TRBV6-5 | few | TGTGCCAGCAGACGGACACAATACAATGAGCAGTTCTTC | CASRRTQYNEQFF
TRBJ2-5 | - | TRBV25-1 | - | TGTGCCAGCAGTGACTCAGAGACCCAGTACTTC | CASSDSETQYF
TRBJ1-6 | - | TRBV5-1 | - | TGCGCCAGCAGCTTGTCCGGGCCTAAGTATAATTCACCCCTCCACTTT | CASSLSGPKYNSPLHF